This paragraph covers one T cell receptor (beta chain) sequence. This clone's antigen is unknown. The input lacks base qualities; no much larger clone sits a single base away. CDR1 LGHNA and CDR2 YSLEER are derived from the germline V gene. The CDR3 goes from the cysteine to the phenylalanine over 16 residues. Just CDR3 DNA is preserved here, 48 bases in frame from base 1. Library prep was done by 5' RACE. Instrument on record: Illumina HiSeq 2500. The second PCR ran for about 6 to 12 cycles and used a J-beta primer mix along with a sample-barcoded 5' primer. A unique molecular identifier was introduced onto each TCR beta cDNA molecule by a template-switch 5' adaptor carrying 12 random nucleotides. At least 2.5 million CDR3-containing paired-end reads were obtained from each sample. First-strand cDNA was synthesized from all RNA with the Mint cDNA synthesis kit, primed by a TRBC-specific oligonucleotide. Following uracil-DNA glycosylase treatment, a first 18-cycle PCR with universal primers M1SS and BC2_uni_R was performed on all cDNA. The paper's data handling went like this. Each sample was normalized by randomly selecting 1 million high-quality reads, each carrying a distinct molecular identifier. Instead of being binned into consensus sequences, reads that shared molecular identifiers were thrown out. MiTCR, run with a Q25 quality threshold and the strictest error-elimination algorithm, handled CDR3 identification, clonotype clustering and error correction. A nonparametric unseen species model with Euler transformation was used to estimate a lower bound on total TCR beta diversity. TCRdb trimmed public reads at Q25 via fastp, called clones via MiXCR and kept in-frame beta chains. Merged by CDR3 protein, the rows form single entries marked with the most common genes and DNA. The V and J calls here are based on TCRdb, not the publication. Here the sample has 380,000 or so distinct CDR3 sequences; 45% to 60% occur a single time. About 54% of the sample is taken by the ten largest.

The sample originates from a study of blood T cells in healthy people across ages (dated by TCRdb to between 2014 and 2016). Describing the broader study: In model experiments, roughly one uniquely barcoded TCR beta cDNA molecule per two T cells was captured by template switching. To track age-related changes in TCR beta repertoire diversity, the study relied on deep sequencing normalized with unique cDNA molecular identifiers. The donors were split into four age groups: young (average approximately 16 years), middle-aged (39), aged (over 55) and long-lived (over 80). To avoid experimental bias, donors of different ages were randomly spread across the sequencing lanes. The study analyzed two additional independent replicas of 1 million unique cDNA reads from the same blood draw for two donors, one aged 18 to 30 and one aged 80 or older.

Study-wide findings and limitations: The percentage of naive T cells measured by flow cytometry correlated strongly with observed TCR beta diversity. Observed TCR beta diversity per million T cells fell roughly linearly with age, and a significant reduction was already apparent by age about 43. Conclusive comparison of naive and antigen-experienced compartments was prevented by the profiling of bulk unsorted PBMCs. Because the CMV infection status of the donors was unknown, age-related changes in expanded clonotypes may potentially have been confounded. Compared with the aged group, more naive CD4+ T cells, fewer expanded clones and increased TCR diversity were shown by the long-lived group, suggesting age selection. Estimates of total diversity based on one million sequenced T cells were considered lower bounds and underestimates.

The approximately 41 donors, aged roughly 6 to 95 years, were systemically healthy Caucasian individuals from Russia. Each donor gave around 9.5 milliliters of peripheral blood, collected into EDTA-treated Vacutainer tubes. Ficoll-Paque density-gradient centrifugation was used to isolate PBMCs, with at least 7 million per sample. Total RNA, at least 5 micrograms per sample, was extracted from PBMCs with Trizol reagent. The percentages of naive CD45RAhigh/CD27high T cells were determined by flow cytometry on a PBMC aliquot from every donor. The sample comprised blood. The chain couples TRBV4-3 to TRBJ2-1, with TRBD2 perhaps the D gene, on 5 matching bases. The end of the DNA fits TRBJ2-7 better, so the J call may be wrong. The TCR sequence derives from a man aged 55 to 70 in good health. The DNA sequence follows: TGCGCCAGCAGCCAACACCTAGCTCGCTCCTACAATGAGCAGTACTTC. This yields the protein CASSQHLARSYNEQYF.